The T cell receptor beta chain described here comes from a study of shared clonotypes between healthy human individuals. Study context: A couple of women and a few men aged 18 to 49 served as donors. Each donor contributed plates that comprised three CD4 naive, three CD4 memory, two CD8 naive and one CD8 memory. Regarding the study as a whole: Collection of samples was limited to blood; tissue repertoires likely differ.

Sorted-subset replicate PCR reactions were performed with 150 to 200 ng DNA, corresponding to some 32,000 T cell genomes. Assay: immunoSEQ multiplex PCR; the TCRdb copy retains only in-frame clones and omits some. The sample records 1 million to 1.2 million clones, 60% to 85% being singletons. Turning to this clone: The antigen is unknown.

The CDR3 runs 15 residues. V was cut by 3 bases and J by 1 base, with 10 bases left in between. Germline V lookup: CDR1 MGHDK, CDR2 SYGVNS. The material sequenced was memory CD4+ T cells from PBMCs. Subset reported: CD45RA-negative fraction. The TCR comes from a man aged 18 to 30 in good health. Some clones in this sample may be carry-over from other donors' samples. The chain has TRBV25-1 and TRBJ1-3; tentatively, D is TRBD1 (6 bases). The CDR3 sequence is CASSEKGQSGNTIYF. The CDR3 DNA reads as TGTGCCAGCAGTGAGAAAGGACAGTCTGGAAACACCATATATTTT.